The clone carrying this TCR beta chain came up many times. TCRdb re-analysed the 5' RACE reads in MiXCR, keeping a single row per CDR3 protein. In the table there are tens of thousands of distinct CDR3 sequences, over 2% of which are singletons. These data belong to a study of neurological immune-mediated disorders. V lost 2 bases and J lost 6; bases outside the gene matches: 9. This CDR3 has 16 amino acids. Germline CDR1 reads DFQATT; CDR2 reads SNEGSKA (reference sequence). Sequencing used PBMCs. The V and J genes are TRBV20-1 and TRBJ2-1; 11 bases line up with TRBD1. This sequence originates from a woman aged 45-59 years with multiple sclerosis. CDR3 in DNA: TGCAGTGCTAGATTACCCACGGGACAGGGGGGCAATGAGCAGTTCTTC. Translation gives CSARLPTGQGGNEQFF.